This is a list of T cell receptor beta chains from one sample in a study of shared clonotypes between healthy human individuals. Clones were read by immunoSEQ multiplex PCR, and TCRdb kept only the in-frame ones, dropping some. The data hold 550,000 to 850,000 clones, with over 55% observed a single time. Sequenced material: memory CD4+ T cells sorted from blood. The receptors here all came from a woman aged 25 to 39 in good health. Both conserved end residues are part of each CDR3. A D gene is named only where the DNA matches it firmly. Expanded clones are given a class, and other clones once, few, many or no size at all.

.,TRBV5-1,TRBJ2-5,TRBD1,TGCGCCAGCAGCTCGCAGGGACAGGGGTTGGAGACCCAGTACTTC,CASSSQGQGLETQYF
.,TRBV27,TRBJ2-1,TRBD2,TGTGCCAGCAGTTTAGAGGTTGGGGGAGGGAATGAGCAGTTCTTC,CASSLEVGGGNEQFF
few,TRBV6-1,TRBJ2-4,TRBD2,TGTGCCAGCAGTGCCCGGACTAGCGGAGCTGGTCGGGACATTCAGTACTTC,CASSARTSGAGRDIQYF
.,TRBV4-1,TRBJ2-7,TRBD2,TGCGCCAGCAGCCAAGATAGTAGCGGGAGTTCCTACGAGCAGTACTTC,CASSQDSSGSSYEQYF
.,TRBV18,TRBJ2-2,TRBD1,TGTGCCAGCTCACCAAGAGGGACAGCTCAAACCGGGGAGCTGTTTTTT,CASSPRGTAQTGELFF
few,TRBV18,TRBJ1-2,.,TGTGCCAGCTCAGGAAACTATGGCTACACCTTC,CASSGNYGYTF
.,TRBV29-1,TRBJ2-3,.,TGCAGCGTAAGCCTAGCGCAGAGCGATACGCAGTATTTT,CSVSLAQSDTQYF
.,TRBV2,TRBJ2-1,.,TGTGCCACCACAGGGCCCACCGGTGAGCAGTTCTTC,CATTGPTGEQFF
.,TRBV18,TRBJ2-7,TRBD1,TGTGCCAGCTCACCCCCGGGACAGGGCCTAGTCGGTGGGTACTTC,CASSPPGQGLVGGYF
.,TRBV5-8,TRBJ1-1,.,TGTGCCAGCAGACGGGGCGACACTGAAGCTTTCTTT,CASRRGDTEAFF
.,TRBV11-2,TRBJ2-5,.,TGTGCCAGCAGCCGGACAGAGACCCAGTACTTC,CASSRTETQYF
.,TRBV27,TRBJ2-2,.,TGTGCCAGCCGAGGCGGGGTGGGCCTAGGCGCCGGGGAGCTGTTTTTT,CASRGGVGLGAGELFF
.,TRBV18,TRBJ2-7,TRBD1,TGTGCCAGCTCACTATGGGACAGTCCTCCTTACGAGCAGTACTTC,CASSLWDSPPYEQYF
once,TRBV28,TRBJ2-1,TRBD1,TGTGCCAGCATTCCCCGGGACAGTAAGATCAATGAGCAGTTCTTC,CASIPRDSKINEQFF
.,TRBV6-6,TRBJ1-1,.,TGTGCCAGCAGTTACGTCGATGGAGAAGCTTTCTTT,CASSYVDGEAFF
.,TRBV5-1,TRBJ2-6,.,TGCGCCAGCAGCCCACCTGGGGCCAACGTCCTGACTTTC,CASSPPGANVLTF
.,TRBV5-5,TRBJ2-7,.,TGTGCCAGCAGTGAATGGACAGTGGGCGAGCAGTACTTC,CASSEWTVGEQYF
.,TRBV28,TRBJ2-1,TRBD1,TGTGCCAGCAGGAACCGGGACAGGGTTTTTAGTGAGCAGTTCTTC,CASRNRDRVFSEQFF
.,TRBV30,TRBJ2-5,.,TGTGCCTGGAGTGAAACTTCTGGGGCCTTAGGGGAGACCCAGTACTTC,CAWSETSGALGETQYF
.,TRBV11-2,TRBJ2-4,TRBD2,TGTGCCAGCAGCTTAGCGCCCGAGTATAGACCCCGGGAGGTTATTCAGTACTTC,CASSLAPEYRPREVIQYF
few,TRBV28,TRBJ1-2,.,TGTGCCAGCACCGATAGCAACTATGGCTACACCTTC,CASTDSNYGYTF
.,TRBV10-2,TRBJ2-1,TRBD2,TGCGCCAGCAGAACTAGCGGGAGTCAGAATGAGCAGTTCTTC,CASRTSGSQNEQFF
.,TRBV5-1,TRBJ2-3,.,TGCGCCAGCAGCCTAATCATCACAGATACGCAGTATTTT,CASSLIITDTQYF
.,TRBV20-1,TRBJ1-1,.,TGCAGTGCTAGCCCCCAGGGGCTGGCTTTCTTT,CSASPQGLAFF
.,TRBV18,TRBJ2-1,TRBD1,TGTGCCAGCTCACCAAGGACAGGAGCCTACAATGAGCAGTTCTTC,CASSPRTGAYNEQFF
.,TRBV7-3,TRBJ2-1,TRBD2,TGTGCCAGCAGCTTAAGGACTAGCGGGAACGTCGGCGGGCGCTTCTATGAGCAGTTCTTC,CASSLRTSGNVGGRFYEQFF
.,TRBV28,TRBJ1-2,.,TGTGCCAGCAGTTTAGGGGGGAATAACTATGGCTACACCTTC,CASSLGGNNYGYTF
.,TRBV6-5,TRBJ2-3,.,TGTGCCAGCAGTTACTCGAATGAGTTCACAGATACGCAGTATTTT,CASSYSNEFTDTQYF
.,TRBV7-3,TRBJ2-5,.,TGTGCCAGCAGCTTAGATCCCGGCAGCGGCCAAGAGACCCAGTACTTC,CASSLDPGSGQETQYF
.,TRBV27,TRBJ1-5,.,TGTGCCAGCAGTTTAAGCTTTCTTGGGACACAGCCCCAGCATTTT,CASSLSFLGTQPQHF
few,TRBV7-2,TRBJ2-7,TRBD1,TGTGCCAGCAGGCGGACAGGATCCAGCTCCTACGAGCAGTACTTC,CASRRTGSSSYEQYF
.,TRBV25-1,TRBJ2-1,.,TGTGCCAGCAGTGAATTCGGACAGACAGACGGTCCTAATGAGCAGTTCTTC,CASSEFGQTDGPNEQFF
.,TRBV25-1,TRBJ2-1,.,TGTGCCGCATTGGACTATTTGGGTACCGAGCAGTTCTTC,CAALDYLGTEQFF
.,TRBV19,TRBJ2-5,.,TGTGCCAGTAGTATAGATAGGGGGAGGGGCCCGGAGACCCAGTACTTC,CASSIDRGRGPETQYF
.,TRBV18,TRBJ1-5,.,TGTGCCAGCTCACCTGAAGGGGGACGTCAGCCCCAGCATTTT,CASSPEGGRQPQHF
.,TRBV28,TRBJ2-7,TRBD2,TGTGCCAGCAGTGGAGCTAGCGGGAGAGCTGCCTCCTACGAGCAGTACTTC,CASSGASGRAASYEQYF
.,TRBV27,TRBJ1-3,.,TGTGCCAGCAGTTTCAGTGGGCAGGGTGGAATTGGAAACACCATATATTTT,CASSFSGQGGIGNTIYF
.,TRBV19,TRBJ2-7,.,TGTGCCAGTAGTAAGGCGGGACAGCAGTACTTC,CASSKAGQQYF
medium-sized,TRBV29-1,TRBJ2-5,TRBD2,TGCAGCGTGGGGGGGTTTGACCAAGAGACCCAGTACTTC,CSVGGFDQETQYF
.,TRBV9,TRBJ2-1,TRBD2,TGTGCCAGCACCCTCTCGGGACTAGGGACCGATGAGCAGTTCTTC,CASTLSGLGTDEQFF
.,TRBV19,TRBJ2-2,.,TGTGCCAGTAGTATTAGCGGAACGAACACCGGGGAGCTGTTTTTT,CASSISGTNTGELFF
.,TRBV28,TRBJ1-2,.,TGTGCCAGCAGTTTACAGGGGTGGATCGATGGCTACACCTTC,CASSLQGWIDGYTF
.,TRBV15,TRBJ2-7,TRBD2,TGTGCCACCAGCAGAGGGGACGCGGGAGGCTACGAGCAGTACTTC,CATSRGDAGGYEQYF
.,TRBV16,TRBJ1-5,.,TGTGCCAGCAGCCAATCGCGGGGCCAACAGCCCCAGCATTTT,CASSQSRGQQPQHF
.,TRBV13,TRBJ2-6,.,TGTGCCAGCAGCGCGTATTCTGGGGCCAACGTCCTGACTTTC,CASSAYSGANVLTF
.,TRBV30,TRBJ2-7,TRBD1,TGTGCCTGGGAGGGGACAGTCTACGAGCAGTACTTC,CAWEGTVYEQYF
.,TRBV28,TRBJ2-4,.,TGTGCCAGCAGAAGAATCTTCAGCAAAAACATTCAGTACTTC,CASRRIFSKNIQYF
.,TRBV11-3,TRBJ2-1,TRBD2,TGTGCCAGCAGCTTAGATCACGACGGCGGGAGCGGCTACAATGAGCAGTTCTTC,CASSLDHDGGSGYNEQFF
.,TRBV2,TRBJ2-7,.,TGTGCCAGCCGGAACAGACTTGGAGCTAACGAGCAGTACTTC,CASRNRLGANEQYF
.,TRBV30,TRBJ1-1,.,TGTGCCTGGAGTCGTCTGAACACTGAAGCTTTCTTT,CAWSRLNTEAFF
.,TRBV10-1,TRBJ2-3,.,TGCGCCAGCAGTGTGACGGACATCGCAGATACGCAGTATTTT,CASSVTDIADTQYF
.,TRBV6-1,TRBJ2-1,TRBD2,TGTGCCAGCAGATTAGCGGGAGGGCTGGCCAATGAGCAGTTCTTC,CASRLAGGLANEQFF
.,TRBV28,TRBJ2-3,TRBD1,TGTGCCAGCAGATCCGGACAGGAGATAGATACGCAGTATTTT,CASRSGQEIDTQYF
.,TRBV28,TRBJ2-7,.,TGTGCCAGCAGTGACCGAGGAGAGATCTACGAGCAGTACTTC,CASSDRGEIYEQYF
.,TRBV28,TRBJ2-5,TRBD1,TGTGCCAGCAGTTGGGACAGGACGCAAGAGACCCAGTACTTC,CASSWDRTQETQYF